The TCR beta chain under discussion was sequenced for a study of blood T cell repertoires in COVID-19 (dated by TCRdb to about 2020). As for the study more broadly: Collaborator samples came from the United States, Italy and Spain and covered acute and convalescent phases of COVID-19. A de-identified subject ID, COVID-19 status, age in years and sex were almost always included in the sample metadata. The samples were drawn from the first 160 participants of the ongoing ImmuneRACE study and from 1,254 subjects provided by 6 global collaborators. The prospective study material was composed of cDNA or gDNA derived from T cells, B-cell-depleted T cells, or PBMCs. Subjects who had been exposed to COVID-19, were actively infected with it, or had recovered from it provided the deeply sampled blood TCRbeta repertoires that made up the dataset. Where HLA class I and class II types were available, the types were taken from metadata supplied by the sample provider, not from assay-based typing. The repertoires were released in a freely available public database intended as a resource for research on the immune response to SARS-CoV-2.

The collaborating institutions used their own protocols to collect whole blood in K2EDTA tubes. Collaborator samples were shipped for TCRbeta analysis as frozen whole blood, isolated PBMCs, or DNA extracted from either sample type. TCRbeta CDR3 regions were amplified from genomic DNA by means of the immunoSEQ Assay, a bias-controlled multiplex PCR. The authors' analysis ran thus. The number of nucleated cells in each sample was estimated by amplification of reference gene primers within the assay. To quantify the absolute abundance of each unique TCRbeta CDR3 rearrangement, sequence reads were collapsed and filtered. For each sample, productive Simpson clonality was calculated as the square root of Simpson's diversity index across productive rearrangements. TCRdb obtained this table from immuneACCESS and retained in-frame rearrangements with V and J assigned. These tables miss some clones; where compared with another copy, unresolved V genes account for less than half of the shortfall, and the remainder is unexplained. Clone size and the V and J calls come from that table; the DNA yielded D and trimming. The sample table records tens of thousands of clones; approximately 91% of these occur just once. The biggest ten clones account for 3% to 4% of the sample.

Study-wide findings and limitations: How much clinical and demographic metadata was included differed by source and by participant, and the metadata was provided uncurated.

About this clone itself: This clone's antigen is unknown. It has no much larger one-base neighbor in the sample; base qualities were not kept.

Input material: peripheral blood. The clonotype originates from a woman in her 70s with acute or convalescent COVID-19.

The CDR3 loop reads CASSSGGTDTQYF. The DNA sequence follows: TGTGCCAGCAGCTCGGGAGGCACAGATACGCAGTATTTT. The sequence links TRBV5-4 to TRBJ2-3; the D segment could be TRBD2, given 6 matching bases. Including cysteine and phenylalanine, the CDR3 has 13 amino acids. CDR3 DNA only is kept here, 39 bases in frame from base 1. The germline V gene (reference sequence) specifies SGHNT as CDR1 and YYREEE as CDR2. The V end loses 3 bases and the J end loses 1 base, and a stretch of 6 bases separates them.